This T cell receptor beta chain is drawn from a study of shared clonotypes between healthy human individuals. Every immunoSEQ plate was one replicate of a subset's evenly spread DNA. Clones were sequenced by immunoSEQ multiplex PCR, and TCRdb holds only the in-frame ones, with some missing. The sample records a few million clones, more than 90% being singletons. The V gene's germline CDR1 is SGDLS and CDR2 YYNGEE. The CDR3 spans 18 residues. V lost 6 bases, J lost 4 bases, and 15 bases stayed unmatched. V usage is TRBV9 and J usage is TRBJ2-2; 10 bases match TRBD1. Sequences were obtained from naive CD4+ T cells sorted from blood. Subset defined: CD45RA+ positively selected. This receptor was identified in a man aged 18-30 years in good health. The CDR3 region has the DNA TGTGCCAGCATCCCTGACAGGGGGCTCCTTGATTTCACCGGGGAGCTGTTTTTT. The encoded protein is CASIPDRGLLDFTGELFF.